Listed below are T cell receptor beta chains from one sample, sequenced in a study of T cells in Graves' hyperthyroidism and ophthalmopathy. TCRdb fed the multiplex PCR reads into MiXCR, producing one record per CDR3 protein. Here the sample spans a few hundred thousand distinct CDR3 sequences, about 18% being singletons. The sequenced sample consisted of blood. These receptors were taken from a woman between 18 and 30 years old with Graves' hyperthyroidism. The CDR3 runs from the conserved cysteine through the conserved F or W. Fields, in order: D gene, V gene, clone size, J gene, CDR3 length, CDR3 protein, CDR3 DNA. A D gene is named only where the DNA matches it firmly. Expanded clones are given a class, and other clones once, few, many or no size at all.

d_call: -; v_call: TRBV12-3/TRBV12-4; clone_size: many; j_call: TRBJ2-7; cdr3_length: 14; cdr3_aa: CASSWGTLDRVQYF; cdr3_nt: TGTGCCAGCAGCTGGGGAACCCTGGATAGGGTGCAGTACTTC
d_call: TRBD2; v_call: TRBV20-1; clone_size: -; j_call: TRBJ2-4; cdr3_length: 15; cdr3_aa: CSAKVLAGQTDPSYF; cdr3_nt: TGCAGTGCTAAAGTTCTAGCGGGGCAGACCGATCCGTCGTACTTC
d_call: TRBD1; v_call: TRBV20-1; clone_size: -; j_call: TRBJ1-5; cdr3_length: 12; cdr3_aa: CRASGTDQPQHF; cdr3_nt: TGCAGAGCTTCCGGGACAGATCAGCCCCAGCATTTT
d_call: -; v_call: TRBV6-2/TRBV6-3; clone_size: -; j_call: TRBJ1-6; cdr3_length: 13; cdr3_aa: CASSLVGYSPLHF; cdr3_nt: TGTGCCAGCAGTTTAGTGGGATATTCACCCCTCCACTTT
d_call: -; v_call: TRBV5-1; clone_size: many; j_call: TRBJ2-5; cdr3_length: 14; cdr3_aa: CASSLGGEGETQYF; cdr3_nt: TGCGCCAGCAGCTTGGGCGGAGAGGGAGAGACCCAGTACTTC
d_call: -; v_call: TRBV24-1; clone_size: many; j_call: TRBJ2-5; cdr3_length: 14; cdr3_aa: CATSESGDQETQYF; cdr3_nt: TGTGCCACCAGTGAGTCCGGGGACCAAGAGACCCAGTACTTC
d_call: -; v_call: TRBV5-1; clone_size: few; j_call: TRBJ2-5; cdr3_length: 15; cdr3_aa: CASRRGGWVEETQYF; cdr3_nt: TGCGCCAGCAGACGGGGAGGTTGGGTCGAAGAGACCCAGTACTTC
d_call: TRBD1; v_call: TRBV9; clone_size: many; j_call: TRBJ1-2; cdr3_length: 14; cdr3_aa: CASSVDTGAYGYTF; cdr3_nt: TGTGCCAGCAGCGTGGATACAGGGGCCTATGGCTACACCTTC
d_call: -; v_call: TRBV7-4; clone_size: -; j_call: TRBJ2-7; cdr3_length: 14; cdr3_aa: CASSSHGGSYEQYF; cdr3_nt: TGTGCCAGCAGCTCTCATGGTGGGTCCTACGAGCAGTACTTC
d_call: TRBD2; v_call: TRBV12-3/TRBV12-4; clone_size: few; j_call: TRBJ2-3; cdr3_length: 16; cdr3_aa: CASSLGTSGGVDTQYF; cdr3_nt: TGTGCCAGCAGTTTAGGGACTAGCGGGGGAGTGGATACGCAGTATTTT
d_call: -; v_call: TRBV20-1; clone_size: many; j_call: TRBJ2-6; cdr3_length: 14; cdr3_aa: CSAMSHSGANVLTF; cdr3_nt: TGCAGTGCAATGAGCCACTCTGGGGCCAACGTCCTGACTTTC
d_call: -; v_call: TRBV18; clone_size: -; j_call: TRBJ1-2; cdr3_length: 16; cdr3_aa: CASSEEGLGANYGYTF; cdr3_nt: TGTGCCAGCTCCGAGGAAGGGCTGGGGGCTAACTATGGCTACACCTTC
d_call: -; v_call: TRBV5-6; clone_size: many; j_call: TRBJ1-1; cdr3_length: 16; cdr3_aa: CASSLVAARLNTEAFF; cdr3_nt: TGTGCCAGCAGCTTGGTGGCTGCCCGGTTGAACACTGAAGCTTTCTTT
d_call: -; v_call: TRBV6-5; clone_size: many; j_call: TRBJ1-1; cdr3_length: 14; cdr3_aa: CASSYHGLLPEAFF; cdr3_nt: TGTGCCAGCAGTTACCATGGCCTTCTCCCAGAAGCTTTCTTT
d_call: -; v_call: TRBV10-3; clone_size: few; j_call: TRBJ2-7; cdr3_length: 14; cdr3_aa: CAISDGSPRGEQYF; cdr3_nt: TGTGCCATCAGTGATGGGTCCCCTCGAGGAGAGCAGTACTTC
d_call: -; v_call: TRBV20-1; clone_size: many; j_call: TRBJ1-5; cdr3_length: 11; cdr3_aa: CSAMGHQPQHF; cdr3_nt: TGCAGTGCTATGGGACATCAGCCCCAGCATTTT
d_call: -; v_call: TRBV6-5; clone_size: many; j_call: TRBJ1-1; cdr3_length: 13; cdr3_aa: CASSYGRRTEAFF; cdr3_nt: TGTGCCAGCAGTTACGGGCGCCGGACTGAAGCTTTCTTT
d_call: -; v_call: TRBV9; clone_size: many; j_call: TRBJ2-5; cdr3_length: 12; cdr3_aa: CASNQNEETQYF; cdr3_nt: TGTGCCAGCAACCAGAATGAAGAGACCCAGTACTTC
d_call: -; v_call: TRBV20-1; clone_size: once; j_call: TRBJ1-2; cdr3_length: 13; cdr3_aa: CSARGQGHYGYTF; cdr3_nt: TGCAGTGCTAGAGGTCAGGGCCACTATGGCTACACCTTC
d_call: -; v_call: TRBV20-1; clone_size: many; j_call: TRBJ1-2; cdr3_length: 14; cdr3_aa: CSAKMMTGIGGYTF; cdr3_nt: TGCAGTGCTAAGATGATGACAGGCATCGGGGGCTACACCTTC
d_call: -; v_call: TRBV4-1; clone_size: few; j_call: TRBJ1-1; cdr3_length: 15; cdr3_aa: CASSPRGGKESEAFF; cdr3_nt: TGCGCCAGCAGCCCGAGGGGCGGAAAGGAGTCTGAAGCTTTCTTT
d_call: TRBD1; v_call: TRBV10-3; clone_size: many; j_call: TRBJ2-5; cdr3_length: 16; cdr3_aa: CAISDPDRRIQETQYF; cdr3_nt: TGTGCCATCAGTGACCCGGACAGGCGAATCCAAGAGACCCAGTACTTC
d_call: -; v_call: TRBV12-3/TRBV12-4; clone_size: -; j_call: TRBJ1-2; cdr3_length: 13; cdr3_aa: CASSGQGGAGYTF; cdr3_nt: TGTGCCAGCAGTGGACAAGGGGGTGCTGGCTACACCTTC
d_call: -; v_call: TRBV11-2; clone_size: -; j_call: TRBJ1-2; cdr3_length: 13; cdr3_aa: CASRPWTNYGYTF; cdr3_nt: TGTGCCAGCCGCCCCTGGACTAACTATGGCTACACCTTC
d_call: -; v_call: TRBV5-1; clone_size: -; j_call: TRBJ2-7; cdr3_length: 15; cdr3_aa: CASSSQMDGSYEQYF; cdr3_nt: TGCGCCAGCAGCTCCCAAATGGACGGCTCCTACGAGCAGTACTTC
d_call: -; v_call: TRBV12-3/TRBV12-4; clone_size: many; j_call: TRBJ2-7; cdr3_length: 11; cdr3_aa: CASRKPYEQYF; cdr3_nt: TGTGCCAGCAGGAAACCCTACGAGCAGTACTTC
d_call: -; v_call: TRBV7-9; clone_size: -; j_call: TRBJ1-5; cdr3_length: 14; cdr3_aa: CASGGGDGNQPQHF; cdr3_nt: TGTGCCAGTGGCGGGGGTGATGGGAATCAGCCCCAGCATTTT
d_call: -; v_call: TRBV4-1; clone_size: many; j_call: TRBJ1-2; cdr3_length: 14; cdr3_aa: CASSRPGPYYGYTF; cdr3_nt: TGCGCCAGCAGCCGACCGGGACCTTACTATGGCTACACCTTC
d_call: -; v_call: TRBV6-1; clone_size: -; j_call: TRBJ2-7; cdr3_length: 11; cdr3_aa: CASRSAYEQYF; cdr3_nt: TGTGCCAGCAGGTCAGCCTACGAGCAGTACTTC
d_call: -; v_call: TRBV3-1; clone_size: -; j_call: TRBJ1-3; cdr3_length: 13; cdr3_aa: CASSQESGNTIYF; cdr3_nt: TGTGCCAGCAGCCAAGAATCCGGAAACACCATATATTTT
d_call: -; v_call: TRBV7-3; clone_size: many; j_call: TRBJ1-6; cdr3_length: 16; cdr3_aa: CASSLTGDWYGSPLHF; cdr3_nt: TGTGCCAGCAGCTTAACGGGGGATTGGTATGGTTCACCCCTCCACTTT
d_call: -; v_call: TRBV13; clone_size: many; j_call: TRBJ1-3; cdr3_length: 15; cdr3_aa: CASSPGTRSGNTIYF; cdr3_nt: TGTGCCAGCAGCCCGGGTACACGATCTGGAAACACCATATATTTT
d_call: TRBD1; v_call: TRBV6-1; clone_size: many; j_call: TRBJ2-2; cdr3_length: 14; cdr3_aa: CASSGQGATGELFF; cdr3_nt: TGTGCCAGCAGTGGACAGGGGGCAACCGGGGAGCTGTTTTTT
d_call: -; v_call: TRBV20-1; clone_size: many; j_call: TRBJ2-2; cdr3_length: 16; cdr3_aa: CSARDLGEVGTGELFF; cdr3_nt: TGCAGTGCTAGAGATCTGGGGGAAGTGGGCACCGGGGAGCTGTTTTTT
d_call: TRBD1; v_call: TRBV7-8; clone_size: many; j_call: TRBJ1-5; cdr3_length: 18; cdr3_aa: CASSTPGGRGFSNQPQHF; cdr3_nt: TGTGCCAGCAGCACCCCGGGGGGCAGGGGGTTTAGCAATCAGCCCCAGCATTTT
d_call: -; v_call: TRBV24-1; clone_size: many; j_call: TRBJ2-7; cdr3_length: 13; cdr3_aa: CATSDDLGYEQYF; cdr3_nt: TGTGCCACCAGTGATGACCTCGGGTACGAGCAGTACTTC
d_call: -; v_call: TRBV5-1; clone_size: many; j_call: TRBJ2-7; cdr3_length: 14; cdr3_aa: CASSVGGRPYEQYF; cdr3_nt: TGCGCCAGCAGCGTCGGAGGGCGGCCCTACGAGCAGTACTTC
d_call: -; v_call: TRBV9; clone_size: many; j_call: TRBJ1-2; cdr3_length: 12; cdr3_aa: CASSPPDYGYTF; cdr3_nt: TGTGCCAGCAGCCCCCCCGACTATGGCTACACCTTC
d_call: -; v_call: TRBV7-9; clone_size: -; j_call: TRBJ1-6; cdr3_length: 14; cdr3_aa: CASSSQVNNSPLHF; cdr3_nt: TGTGCCAGCAGCTCGCAGGTGAATAATTCACCCCTCCACTTT
d_call: -; v_call: TRBV6-5; clone_size: many; j_call: TRBJ1-2; cdr3_length: 14; cdr3_aa: CASRTGATNYGYTF; cdr3_nt: TGTGCCAGCAGAACAGGTGCTACTAACTATGGCTACACCTTC
d_call: TRBD1; v_call: TRBV20-1; clone_size: many; j_call: TRBJ1-2; cdr3_length: 13; cdr3_aa: CSARFGGGFGYTF; cdr3_nt: TGCAGTGCCAGATTTGGAGGGGGCTTTGGCTACACCTTC